The source of this T cell receptor beta chain is a study of shared clonotypes between healthy human individuals. Study-level background: The cohort comprised a couple of women and a few men. Their ages spanned 18 to 49 years. The study, taken as a whole, reports: The low donor count limited represented genetic and exposure-history diversity. Roughly 5% of naive CD4 clonotypes were common to a few donors.

V lost 7 bases and J lost 4, with 16 bases in between. The CDR3 length is 14 residues. CDR1 LNHDA and CDR2 SQIVND come from the germline V gene (reference sequence). As concerns this clone: The antigen remains undetermined.

The authors divided CD4+ cells into CD45RA+ naive and CD45RA-negative memory subsets. Sequenced by immunoSEQ multiplex PCR; TCRdb stores in-frame clones only, minus some. The sample consists of about 2.3 million clones, 85% to 95% of them appearing once. The sequence was obtained from a man in his late teens or twenties in good health. Some clones in this sample may be carry-over from other donors' samples. Input material: naive CD4+ T cells from PBMCs. The subset was: CD45RA+ positively selected. The chain is built from TRBV19 and TRBJ1-2; D not certain. CDR3: CASTPLSSSYGYTF. As DNA, the CDR3 is TGTGCCAGTACCCCCCTAAGTTCCAGCTATGGCTACACCTTC.